Each of the 8 T cell receptor beta chains below was sequenced from the same sample in a study of STAT5B mutations in CD4+ large granular lymphocyte leukemia. Clones were sequenced by immunoSEQ multiplex PCR, and TCRdb holds only the in-frame ones, with some missing. The data contain about 33,000 clones, about four fifths of them singletons. Input material: CD4+ T cells from blood buffy coats. The receptors were gathered from a human donor in good health.

V usage is TRBV7-3 and J usage is TRBJ2-3; D remains ambiguous. The germline V gene encodes CDR1 SGHTA and CDR2 FQGTGA. The CDR3 spans 13 residues. Deletions cut 1 base from V and 4 bases from J, with 6 bases between. For the CDR3, the DNA is TGTGCCAGCAGCTTAAGCGGTCCAGATACGCAGTATTTT. This encodes CASSLSGPDTQYF.

The chain employs TRBV28 and TRBJ2-7; no firm D call. This CDR3 is 15 amino acids long. Trimming cost V 5 bases and J 3 bases, with 17 bases left between them. The germline CDR1 and CDR2 sequences are MDHEN and SYDVKM. The CDR3, as DNA: TGTGCCAGCAGTGATGGCTATCCCCTAGACTACGAGCAGTACTTC. This translates into CASSDGYPLDYEQYF. Looking up the rest from reference TRBV28 and TRBJ2-7 gives the full variable domain: DVKVTQSSRYLVKRTGEKVFLECVQDMDHENMFWYRQDPGLGLRLIYFSYDVKMKEKGDIPEGYSVSREKKERFSLILESASTNQTSMYLCASSDGYPLDYEQYFGPGTRLTVT.

The J gene is TRBJ2-3, the V gene TRBV9; D is perhaps TRBD1 (5 bases). CDR1 is SGDLS and CDR2 is YYNGEE in the germline V gene. The CDR3 loop spans 16 amino acids. Trimming shortened V by 0 bases and J by 2 bases, and 13 bases separated the two germline ends. The CDR3 nucleotides read TGTGCCAGCAGCGTAGTTAGAACAGGCATCACAGATACGCAGTATTTT. It translates to CASSVVRTGITDTQYF.

This rearrangement joins TRBV11-2 to TRBJ1-1; maybe TRBD1 (5 bases). The CDR3 is 12 amino acids. Germline CDR1 and CDR2: SGHAT and FQNNGV. V lost 5 bases and J lost 11, with 15 bases in between. The CDR3 nucleotides are TGTGCCAGCAGCCGGGGGACCAGGGAGGCTTTCTTT. This translates into CASSRGTREAFF.

A few counts support this clone. This chain links TRBV9 with TRBJ2-7; tentatively, D is TRBD2 (6 bases). CDR1 and CDR2 from the germline V gene are SGDLS and YYNGEE. Trimming left V 0 bases short and J 3 bases short, with 16 bases between. This CDR3 spans 16 amino acids. This CDR3 reads CASSVGILPGGYEQYF. CDR3 coding DNA: TGTGCCAGCAGCGTAGGTATCCTGCCCGGGGGCTACGAGCAGTACTTC.

The gene calls are TRBV28 and TRBJ2-6; tentatively, D is TRBD2 (5 bases). There are 17 residues in the CDR3. Trimming pared 5 bases from V and 2 bases from J, leaving 16 bases between. In germline, CDR1 is MDHEN, CDR2 SYDVKM. Here the CDR3 DNA reads TGTGCCAGCAGTGGGTTTACCGGGGTAACTGGGGCCAACGTCCTGACTTTC. It codes for CASSGFTGVTGANVLTF. The variable domain in full, with the rest retrieved from reference TRBV28 and TRBJ2-6, is DVKVTQSSRYLVKRTGEKVFLECVQDMDHENMFWYRQDPGLGLRLIYFSYDVKMKEKGDIPEGYSVSREKKERFSLILESASTNQTSMYLCASSGFTGVTGANVLTFGAGSRLTVL.

The rearrangement uses TRBV5-1 and TRBJ1-2; possibly TRBD1 for D (5 bases). V was cut by 4 bases and J by 1 base, with 14 bases left in between. Germline CDR1 and CDR2: SGHRS and YFSETQ. The CDR3 extends over 15 amino acids. The DNA of the CDR3 is TGCGCCAGCAGCCAGGAGGGGCTGGGTAACTATGGCTACACCTTC. Translation gives CASSQEGLGNYGYTF.

The chain couples TRBV28 to TRBJ1-2; unclear D gene. Germline V gene lookup returns CDR1 MDHEN and CDR2 SYDVKM. V was pared by 3 bases and J by 8 bases, with 10 bases between. The CDR3 covers 12 residues. CDR3 residues: CASSFRAGGYTF. Written as DNA, the CDR3 is TGTGCCAGCAGTTTTAGGGCCGGCGGCTACACCTTC.